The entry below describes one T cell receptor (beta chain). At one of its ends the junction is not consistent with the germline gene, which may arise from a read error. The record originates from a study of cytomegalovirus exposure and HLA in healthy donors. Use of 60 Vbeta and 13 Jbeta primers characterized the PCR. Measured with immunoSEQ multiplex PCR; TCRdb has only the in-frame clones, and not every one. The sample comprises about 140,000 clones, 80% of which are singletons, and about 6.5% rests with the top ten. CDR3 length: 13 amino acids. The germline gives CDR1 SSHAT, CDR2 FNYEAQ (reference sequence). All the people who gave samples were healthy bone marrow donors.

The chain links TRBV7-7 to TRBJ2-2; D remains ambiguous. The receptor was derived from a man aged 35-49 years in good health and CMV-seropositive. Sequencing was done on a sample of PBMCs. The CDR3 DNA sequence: TGTGCTAGCAGCCCATCTACCACCGGGGAGCTGTTTTTT. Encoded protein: CASSPSTTGELFF.